This TCR beta chain appears in the sequencing data of a study of T cells in Graves' hyperthyroidism and ophthalmopathy. Findings and caveats of the study: Among clonotypes expanded in thyroid above 0.001, most were also found in blood.

Turning to this clonotype: What it binds is unknown.

There were TCR beta CDR3 regions amplified from RNA transcripts. The HTBI primer set was used in a first-round RT-PCR of the TCR CDR3. TCRdb re-called the multiplex PCR reads through MiXCR, storing one row per CDR3 protein. The sample includes almost 600,000 distinct CDR3 sequences, 46% of them seen just once. When ophthalmopathy did not progress within 18 months, Graves' hyperthyroidism was considered stable. Uncontrolled infection, other autoimmune disease, pregnancy or lactation led to exclusion. CDR1 and CDR2 (germline): SNHLY, FYNNEI. The V end was cut by 7 bases, the J end by 0 bases, with 12 bases between. The CDR3 is 14 amino acids.

Input material: peripheral blood or thyroid tissue (not recorded which). The chain recombines TRBV2 with TRBJ2-5; TRBD2 might be the D (7 bases). This clonotype was obtained from a woman aged 18-35 years with Graves' hyperthyroidism. CDR3 sequence reads: CASMGGAYQETQYF. The CDR3 DNA reads TGTGCCAGCATGGGGGGGGCGTACCAAGAGACCCAGTACTTC.